This TCR beta chain was identified in a study of Ad26.COV2.S vaccination and SARS-CoV-2 variants. Looking at the study overall: A COV1001 Ad26.COV2.S trial-arm participant provided the sample. Broader study findings: The breadth of spike-specific CD8+ and CD4+ T cell responses after vaccination was reportedly substantial. Spike-specific TCR breadth was greater in vaccine than placebo recipients.

Assay: immunoSEQ multiplex PCR; the TCRdb copy retains only in-frame clones and omits some. The sample yields about 350,000 clones, around 88% seen once. The treatment: approximately 18 received Ad26.COV2.S at low or high dose, single or two shots; about 5 received placebo; per-sample allocation not given. Each sample was drawn 63 days after the first injection (of vaccine or placebo). As regards this clone: The target antigen is unknown.

The origin of this receptor is a person aged 18-60 years who received the Ad26.COV2.S COVID-19 vaccine or a placebo. The source material was peripheral blood, sampled in a trial of Ad26.COV2.S vaccine versus placebo.

The chain's CDR3 is CSVDNGETQYF. For the CDR3, the DNA is TGCAGCGTTGACAATGGAGAGACCCAGTACTTC. The J gene is TRBJ2-5, the V gene TRBV29-1; no reliable D call. V was pared by 3 bases and J by 4 bases, with 6 bases between. This CDR3 has 11 residues. Germline assignment: CDR1 SQVTM and CDR2 ANQGSEA.